Below are 22 T cell receptor beta chains sequenced from a single sample in a study of CD8 T cells in Susac syndrome. After extraction with the RNeasy kit, about 0.45 to 1 ug of the RNA was reverse transcribed using random hexamers. Via MiXCR, TCRdb re-called the immunoSEQ multiplex PCR reads, giving one row per CDR3 protein. Among about 430,000 distinct CDR3 sequences listed, around 85% were seen once. Sequencing used CD8+ T cells from PBMCs. The source of these receptors is a human donor with multiple sclerosis.

The rearrangement links TRBV15 to TRBJ2-2; 16 bases map to TRBD2. The CDR3 contains 19 residues. Germline values: CDR1 LNHNV, CDR2 YYDKDF (reference sequence). The ends lost 5 bases at V and 6 bases at J; junction bases unmatched: 12. The CDR3 here is CATSGTPGTSGGVAGELFF. The DNA of the CDR3 is TGTGCCACCAGCGGAACCCCCGGGACTAGCGGGGGGGTGGCCGGGGAGCTGTTTTTT.

The chain couples TRBV6-2 or TRBV6-3 to TRBJ2-7; D is possibly TRBD2 (5 bases). CDR3 size: 14 residues. CDR1 is MNHEY and CDR2 is SVGEGT in the germline V gene. Trimming pared 5 bases from V and 4 bases from J, leaving 15 bases between. The CDR3 sequence is CASSGGSGSYEQYF. CDR3 DNA sequence: TGTGCCAGCAGTGGCGGGTCGGGGTCTTACGAGCAGTACTTC.

This clonotype was observed a single time. The chain carries TRBV25-1 and TRBJ2-2; 11 bases align to TRBD2. CDR3 length: 17 residues. J lost 4 bases, V lost 3 bases, and 7 bases had no gene match. The germline V gene has CDR1 MGHDK and CDR2 SYGVNS. The CDR3: CASSELLAGVRTGELFF. The CDR3 DNA reads as TGTGCCAGCAGTGAGCTACTAGCGGGAGTTCGCACCGGGGAGCTGTTTTTT. The variable domain in full, completed from reference TRBV25-1 and TRBJ2-2, reads EADIYQTPRYLVIGTGKKITLECSQTMGHDKMYWYQQDPGMELHLIHYSYGVNSTEKGDLSSESTVSRIRTEHFPLTLESARPSHTSQYLCASSELLAGVRTGELFFGEGSRLTVL.

The J gene is TRBJ2-7, the V gene TRBV29-1, with 7 bases lining up with TRBD2. The germline V gene has CDR1 SQVTM and CDR2 ANQGSEA. This CDR3 is 13 amino acids long. J gave up 3 bases and V 0 bases, and 2 bases lay outside the gene matches. The DNA for the CDR3 is TGCAGCGTTGAAGAGGGGACTAACTACGAGCAGTACTTC. Its translation: CSVEEGTNYEQYF.

This sequence joins TRBV7-9 and TRBJ2-2, with a tentative D call TRBD2 (5 bases). Germline CDR1 SEHNR, CDR2 FQNEAQ (reference sequence). The CDR3 has 16 amino acids. Trimming stripped 3 bases from V and 7 bases from J, with 18 bases between. The CDR3: CASSFETPTIYGELFF. Written as DNA, the CDR3 is TGTGCCAGCAGCTTCGAGACACCGACTATTTACGGGGAGCTGTTTTTT.

The V call is TRBV7-2, the J call TRBJ2-1; 7 bases align to TRBD1. The CDR3 has 13 residues. Germline V lookup: CDR1 SGHTA, CDR2 FQGNSA. V dropped 5 bases and J dropped 5; count of bases not matched to a gene: 3. CDR3 region: CASSRQGDNEQFF. CDR3 coding DNA: TGTGCCAGCAGCCGCCAGGGGGACAATGAGCAGTTCTTC. Complete variable domain (other parts from reference TRBV7-2 and TRBJ2-1): GAGVSQSPSNKVTEKGKDVELRCDPISGHTALYWYRQSLGQGLEFLIYFQGNSAPDKSGLPSDRFSAERTGGSVSTLTIQRTQQEDSAVYLCASSRQGDNEQFFGPGTRLTVL.

The rearrangement uses TRBV3-1 and TRBJ1-2; D is undetermined. CDR1 LGHDT and CDR2 YNNKEL come from the germline V gene (reference sequence). The CDR3 length is 14 residues. The germline V and J ends were trimmed by 1 base and 0 bases, with 6 bases remaining between them. CDR3 loop: CASSQGGTNYGYTF. CDR3 bases: TGTGCCAGCAGCCAAGGTGGGACTAACTATGGCTACACCTTC.

The V call is TRBV4-2, the J call TRBJ2-7; 8 bases map to TRBD2. Losses at the gene ends were 5 bases for V and 7 bases for J; bases not matched to a gene: 4. There are 12 residues in the CDR3. CDR1 LGHNA and CDR2 YNFKEQ come from the germline V gene. CDR3 protein: CASSSGRGEQYF. The CDR3 DNA is TGTGCCAGCAGCTCCGGGAGGGGGGAGCAGTACTTC.

CDR3 region: CASGRTANQPQHF. In DNA form, the CDR3 reads TGTGCCAGCGGAAGGACAGCTAATCAGCCCCAGCATTTT. The rearrangement uses TRBV27 and TRBJ1-5; D possibly corresponds to TRBD1 (6 bases). The CDR3 is 13 residues long. The germline V and J ends were trimmed by 8 bases and 4 bases, with 12 bases remaining between them. Germline CDR1 MNHEY, CDR2 SMNVEV (reference sequence).

The rearrangement links TRBV6-1 to TRBJ1-2; no clear D gene. V lost 0 bases, J lost 5 bases, and 13 bases lay in between. Germline V CDR1 and CDR2: MNHNS, SASEGT. The length of the CDR3 is 15 residues. The CDR3 DNA reads TGTGCCAGCAGTGAAGCGGCGATCCCCCAGTATGGCTACACCTTC. Protein: CASSEAAIPQYGYTF.

The rearrangement joins TRBV20-1 to TRBJ2-5, with a tentative D call TRBD2 (5 bases). The CDR3 has 14 residues. Trimming cost V 8 bases and J 4 bases, with 20 bases left between them. Germline V CDR1 and CDR2: DFQATT, SNEGSKA (reference sequence). The CDR3 protein is CSFFYDLEGETQYF. The CDR3 bases are TGCAGTTTCTTTTACGACCTCGAGGGAGAGACCCAGTACTTC.

CDR3 loop: CASSSQWNTEAFF. In nucleotides, the CDR3 is TGCGCCAGCAGCTCCCAGTGGAACACTGAAGCTTTCTTT. The rearrangement links TRBV4-1 to TRBJ1-1; D remains ambiguous. This CDR3 is 13 amino acids long. CDR1 is MGHRA and CDR2 is YSYEKL in the germline V gene. Trimming cost V 5 bases and J 1 base, with 8 bases left between them.

V usage is TRBV7-9 and J usage is TRBJ2-2, with 13 bases fitting TRBD2. The CDR3 extends over 17 amino acids. Germline assignment: CDR1 SEHNR and CDR2 FQNEAQ (reference sequence). After removal of 5 bases from V and 5 bases from J, the junction contained 8 bases not matched to a gene. CDR3 sequence reads: CASSLGLAGARTGELFF. For the CDR3, the DNA is TGTGCCAGCAGCCTCGGACTAGCGGGGGCGAGGACCGGGGAGCTGTTTTTT.

This clonotype showed up just once. The chain employs TRBV2 and TRBJ2-7; the match to TRBD1 covers 10 bases. Germline values: CDR1 SNHLY, CDR2 FYNNEI. This CDR3 region has 16 residues. The J segment lost 3 bases and the V segment lost 6 bases, leaving 11 bases of the junction unmatched. CDR3 in amino acids: CASRPPGTGVDYEQYF. In DNA form, the CDR3 reads TGTGCCAGCAGACCCCCCGGGACAGGGGTTGACTACGAGCAGTACTTC.

V and J are TRBV2 and TRBJ2-7, with D perhaps matching TRBD1 (6 bases). The CDR3 sequence is 13 residues long. V shed 8 bases and J shed 3 bases, with 14 bases lying between them. CDR1 and CDR2 (germline): SNHLY, FYNNEI. The CDR3: CASLGTQFYEQYF. The CDR3 region has the DNA TGTGCCAGCCTCGGGACACAATTCTACGAGCAGTACTTC.

The rearrangement uses TRBV19 and TRBJ2-2; 10 positions match TRBD1. Unmatched junction bases numbered 15, after V lost 5 bases and J lost 6 bases. The germline V gene encodes CDR1 LNHDA and CDR2 SQIVND (reference sequence). This CDR3 has 18 amino acids. This chain's CDR3 is CASSLPGQGTDQAGELFF. The CDR3 DNA follows: TGTGCCAGTAGTTTACCGGGACAGGGGACCGACCAGGCCGGGGAGCTGTTTTTT.

This clonotype was detected a few times. An end of the junction differs from the germline gene, which may be a read error. This rearrangement joins TRBV4-1 to TRBJ1-1; D gene uncertain. Germline-derived CDR1 and CDR2 are MGHRA and YSYEKL. The CDR3 consists of 13 residues. The CDR3 bases are TGCGCCAGCAGCCAAGAAGCCAGTCTAGAAGCCTTCTTT. This translates into CASSQEASLEAFF.

This clonotype turned up a few times. The chain joins TRBV6-1 to TRBJ2-3; TRBD2 agrees at 8 bases. Germline V gene lookup returns CDR1 MNHNS and CDR2 SASEGT. This CDR3 contains 13 residues. V lost 7 bases, J lost 4 bases, and 4 bases stayed unmatched. CDR3 nucleotide sequence: TGTGCCAGCACCGTAGCGGGACCAGATACGCAGTATTTT. Encoded protein: CASTVAGPDTQYF.

This chain connects TRBV12-3 or TRBV12-4 to TRBJ2-7, with a weak D call TRBD1 (6 bases). This CDR3 region has 14 residues. V was shortened by 0 bases and J by 2 bases, with 8 bases between the two germline ends. CDR3 DNA sequence: TGTGCCAGCAGTTTAGCCAGGGGTACCTACGAGCAGTACTTC. Its protein product is CASSLARGTYEQYF.

J is TRBJ1-1 and V is TRBV27; perhaps TRBD1 as D (5 bases). V was cut by 2 bases and J by 4 bases, with 17 bases left in between. The CDR3 covers 16 residues. The germline CDR1 and CDR2 sequences are MNHEY and SMNVEV (reference sequence). The CDR3 nucleotides are TGTGCCAGCAGTTTAAATCCACAGGACCGAAGCACTGAAGCTTTCTTT. It is translated as CASSLNPQDRSTEAFF.

V gene TRBV28 combines with J gene TRBJ1-5, with D unclear. Trimming took 5 bases from V and 0 from J, leaving 14 bases between them. Germline assignment: CDR1 MDHEN and CDR2 SYDVKM. This CDR3 has 16 amino acids. The DNA of the CDR3 is TGTGCCAGCAGTCCGTCAATCAGTTCTAGCAATCAGCCCCAGCATTTT. Translating gives CASSPSISSSNQPQHF.

The rearrangement joins TRBV25-1 to TRBJ2-3; D is ambiguous. Trimming cost V 1 base and J 0 bases, with 8 bases left between them. Germline CDR1 is MGHDK and CDR2 is SYGVNS. The CDR3 covers 15 residues. The CDR3 sequence is CASSEWVTSTDTQYF. As DNA, the CDR3 is TGTGCCAGCAGTGAATGGGTAACTAGCACAGATACGCAGTATTTT.